The TCR beta chain described here comes from a study of T-cell memory formation after mild COVID-19. Study-wide findings and caveats: The SARS-CoV-2 specificity of second-wave clones reaching peak at day 37 remained unverified.

Employing constant-segment primers, 5'RACE generated TCR alpha and TCR beta cDNA libraries bearing sample barcodes and UMIs. In TCRdb, the 5' RACE reads were re-called with MiXCR into one record per CDR3 protein. The sample yields about 58,000 distinct CDR3 sequences, 28% seen once. This clonotype was observed a few times. Antigen: not known. This receptor was obtained from a man younger than 30 who had mild COVID-19 (a few samples of this study predate the infection). Cell type and time point are not known. Sequenced sample: PBMCs or a T cell subset sorted from them (not recorded which).

CDR3 sequence: CASSRRGRESYNEQFF. The CDR3 region has the DNA TGTGCCAGCAGTCGCCGGGGGAGGGAATCCTACAATGAGCAGTTCTTC. The V gene is TRBV7-2, the J gene TRBJ2-1, with 7 nucleotides matching TRBD2. This CDR3 is 16 amino acids long. Losses at the gene ends were 6 bases for V and 1 base for J; bases not matched to a gene: 9. Per germline, CDR1 SGHTA and CDR2 FQGNSA.